The rows below give T cell receptor beta chains drawn from one sample of a study of cytomegalovirus exposure and HLA in healthy donors. Produced via immunoSEQ multiplex PCR; TCRdb's table is partial and in-frame only. The data hold around 230,000 clones, with about three quarters observed a single time. The specimen was PBMCs. These TCRs come from a boy younger than 18 in good health and CMV-seronegative. Each CDR3 is given with its conserved first and last residue. The D gene is left open where the match is weak. For some rows the clone size is stated as once, few or many, or as a class when expanded; others skip it.

>-|TRBV29-1|TRBJ1-2|TRBD1
TGCAGCGTTGACAGGGGGCGTTATGGCTACACCTTC
CSVDRGRYGYTF
>-|TRBV10-1|TRBJ2-1|TRBD1
TGCGCCAGCAGCAAAACGACAGGGGGCTCCTACAATGAGCAGTTCTTC
CASSKTTGGSYNEQFF
>once|TRBV6-5|TRBJ1-5|-
TGTGCCAGCAGTTACACAGGCCAAAAGCCCCAGCATTTT
CASSYTGQKPQHF
>-|TRBV2|TRBJ1-2|-
TGTGCCAGCACGGTGCAGGGCGATGGCTACCCCTTC
CASTVQGDGYPF
>-|TRBV12-5|TRBJ2-2|TRBD1
TGTGCTAGTGGTTTAGGACAGGGGATGGTGGCCGGGGAGCTGTTTTTT
CASGLGQGMVAGELFF
>few|TRBV5-4|TRBJ1-1|-
TGTGCCAGCAGCTTGGACAGCATGAACACTGAAGCTTTCTTT
CASSLDSMNTEAFF
>-|TRBV6-1|TRBJ2-1|TRBD2
TGTGCCAGCAGTGGCATCCTAGCGGGGGTTTACAATGAGCAGTTCTTC
CASSGILAGVYNEQFF
>-|TRBV11-2|TRBJ2-5|TRBD2
TGTGCCAGCTCTAGCGGGGGGGAAGAGACCCAGTACTTC
CASSSGGEETQYF
>-|TRBV30|TRBJ1-6|-
TGTGCCTGGACCCGGACTGGATCCTATAATTCACCCCTCCACTTT
CAWTRTGSYNSPLHF
>-|TRBV6-5|TRBJ2-7|-
TGTGCCAGCAGTTTACAGGGCTGCGAGCAGTACTTC
CASSLQGCEQYF
>-|TRBV18|TRBJ1-2|-
TGTGCCAGCTATCAGGGCCCCCCCGATGGCTACACCTTC
CASYQGPPDGYTF
>-|TRBV29-1|TRBJ2-5|TRBD1
TGCAGCGTTCTTCTACAGGGGCGAGAGACCCAGTACTTC
CSVLLQGRETQYF
>-|TRBV15|TRBJ1-4|-
TGTGCCACCAGAGAGGAAATGCTCCCAAATGAAAAACTGTTTTTT
CATREEMLPNEKLFF
>-|TRBV10-3|TRBJ2-5|-
TGTGCCACAACCGGGCAGGGAGGAGAGACCCAGTACTTC
CATTGQGGETQYF
>once|TRBV19|TRBJ1-2|-
TGTGCCAGTAGTAGCATAGGGCAGGGCTATGGCTACACCTTC
CASSSIGQGYGYTF
>-|TRBV10-3|TRBJ2-7|-
TGTGCCATCAGTGAAGGAGGCCGGTACGAGCGGTACTTC
CAISEGGRYERYF
>once|TRBV7-2|TRBJ1-2|-
TGTGCCAGCAGCTTAGTCGGAGGGACGAACTATGGCTACACCTTC
CASSLVGGTNYGYTF
>-|TRBV10-2|TRBJ2-7|TRBD1
TGCGCCAGCAGTGAGTCAGGACAGGGCGGAGACGAGCAGTACTTC
CASSESGQGGDEQYF
>-|TRBV27|TRBJ1-6|-
TGTGCCAGCAGTTTATCGAGTTACGGTACTAGTTATAATTCACCCCTCCACTTT
CASSLSSYGTSYNSPLHF
>-|TRBV14|TRBJ1-1|-
TGTGCCAGCAGCCAAGTGGGCAGTGAAGCTTTCTTT
CASSQVGSEAFF
>-|TRBV7-9|TRBJ2-3|-
TGTGCCAGCAGCTTAGCCGGTCATACGCAGTATTTT
CASSLAGHTQYF
>-|TRBV11-2|TRBJ1-1|-
TGTGCCAGCAGCTTAACTGGGGCTGCGGGGGACACTGAAGCTTTCTTT
CASSLTGAAGDTEAFF
>-|TRBV18|TRBJ1-1|-
TGTGCCAGCTCACCACCCCCAGCGGGTCTAACGAACACTGAAGCTTTCTTT
CASSPPPAGLTNTEAFF
>once|TRBV7-2|TRBJ1-1|TRBD1
TGTGCCAGCAGCTCCAAACCCAGGTGGGTCAGGGGGACTGAAGCTTTCTTT
CASSSKPRWVRGTEAFF
>-|TRBV29-1|TRBJ2-7|TRBD1
TGCAGCGTGCTCCTTAACAGGGGATGGGACGAGCAGTACTTC
CSVLLNRGWDEQYF
>-|TRBV5-1|TRBJ2-7|-
TGCGCCAGCAGCTTTGACAGGCTGGACGAGCAGTACTTC
CASSFDRLDEQYF
>few|TRBV5-1|TRBJ2-7|-
TGCGCCAGCAGCCCCCACTCAGGTAGCGACGAGCAGTACTTC
CASSPHSGSDEQYF
>few|TRBV6-1|TRBJ1-3|-
TGTGCCAGCAGTGAAGCGCTACTTTCTGGAAACACCATATATTTT
CASSEALLSGNTIYF
>-|TRBV2|TRBJ2-7|TRBD2
TGTGCCAGCAGACCTCTAGCGGGGAGAAGCGGGGAGCAGTACTTC
CASRPLAGRSGEQYF
>-|TRBV19|TRBJ2-1|TRBD2
TGTGCCAGTAGTCCACCCGGGACTAGCGGGAGTCGTGAGCAGTTCTTC
CASSPPGTSGSREQFF
>-|TRBV19|TRBJ2-7|TRBD2
TGTGCCAGTAGTATGGCGGTAGGAGCGGGGGGCCCTTACGAGCAGTACTTC
CASSMAVGAGGPYEQYF
>-|TRBV7-8|TRBJ2-7|-
TGTGCCAGCAGCTCGGGGGTAGGCCACTACGAGCAGTACTTC
CASSSGVGHYEQYF
>-|TRBV7-8|TRBJ2-1|-
TGTGCCAGCAGCTTAGAGGCAGGGGCCCCCTACAATGAGCAGTTCTTC
CASSLEAGAPYNEQFF
>-|TRBV30|TRBJ2-7|-
TGTGCCTGGTGCCACGAGCAGTACTTC
CAWCHEQYF
>-|TRBV19|TRBJ2-6|-
TGTGCCAGCAGAAGGACAGCCGCCCCCTCTGGGGCCAACGTCCTGACTTTC
CASRRTAAPSGANVLTF
>-|TRBV27|TRBJ1-2|TRBD1
TGTGCCAGCAGTTTAGGGCCCCGGACAGGATATGGCTACACCTTC
CASSLGPRTGYGYTF
>few|TRBV2|TRBJ1-1|TRBD1
TGTGCCAGCAGCCGACAGGGAGGAAGCACTGAAGCTTTCTTT
CASSRQGGSTEAFF
>-|TRBV10-1|TRBJ2-7|TRBD2
TGCGCCAGCAGTGAGACTAGCGGGAGATTCGAGCAGTACTTC
CASSETSGRFEQYF
>-|TRBV5-4|TRBJ1-1|-
TGTGCCAGCAGCTTGGGAGGGGTCTCGGGAGCTTTAGAACTTGAAGCTTTCTTT
CASSLGGVSGALELEAFF
>-|TRBV15|TRBJ2-7|-
TGTGCCACCAGCAGAGATGGTCTCGGAGCCTACGAGCAGTACTTC
CATSRDGLGAYEQYF
>once|TRBV11-2|TRBJ2-7|-
TGTGCCAGCAGCTTACGTACGGTTCTTAGCTCCTACGAGCAGTACTTC
CASSLRTVLSSYEQYF
>-|TRBV4-1|TRBJ1-1|TRBD1
TGCGCCAGCAGCCAGACAGGGGGCGGTACTGAAGCTTTCTTT
CASSQTGGGTEAFF
>-|TRBV10-1|TRBJ2-7|TRBD1
TGCGCCAGCAGTGAGTTGTCTTATGGGGACAGTGCCTACGAGCAGTACTTC
CASSELSYGDSAYEQYF
>-|TRBV9|TRBJ2-1|-
TGTGCCAGCAGCCCGGAGGCGGGGGCCCCTGACGAGCAGTTCTTC
CASSPEAGAPDEQFF
>-|TRBV7-3|TRBJ1-1|-
TGTGCCAGCAGCCGAAAGGGAGGCGCGAACACTGAAGCTTTCTTT
CASSRKGGANTEAFF
>-|TRBV11-3|TRBJ1-1|-
TGTGCCAGCAGCTTAGACGCGGTCCACACTGAAGCTTTCTTT
CASSLDAVHTEAFF
>-|TRBV6-5|TRBJ1-1|TRBD1
TGTGCCAGCAGTTACTTGTTGACAGGGAACCGTGAAGCTTTCTTT
CASSYLLTGNREAFF
>-|TRBV30|TRBJ2-1|TRBD2
TGTGCCTGGGCCTTCTTTCCGACTAGCGGGTCGCGTGAGCAGTTCTTC
CAWAFFPTSGSREQFF